This TCR beta chain was recorded in a study of blood T cell repertoires in COVID-19. On the study more broadly: Sites across the United States, Italy and Spain contributed samples from acute and convalescent COVID-19. PBMCs, B-cell-depleted T cells, or T cells were the source of the cDNA or gDNA that made up the material.

In the authors' methods: Amplification of reference gene primers was used by the study to estimate nucleated cell counts. Assay used: immunoSEQ multiplex PCR; TCRdb lists only in-frame clones, some missing. V and J calls and clone size are given by that table; D and trimming were obtained from the DNA. Of some 150,000 clones detected, 86% appear once; the ten largest clones hold about 3.5%. Trimming took 1 base from V and 6 from J, leaving 16 bases between them. The germline gives CDR1 LGHNA, CDR2 YSLEER. CDR3 size: 15 residues. Sequenced sample: peripheral blood. The rearrangement links TRBV4-3 to TRBJ2-7; possibly TRBD2 for D (6 bases). The sequence was collected from a man in his 70s with acute or convalescent COVID-19. CDR3 protein: CASSQGNLPEGEQYF. The CDR3 nucleotides read TGCGCCAGCAGCCAAGGAAACCTCCCGGAGGGCGAGCAGTACTTC.